These 7 T cell receptor beta chains share one sample of origin, sequenced in a study of cytomegalovirus exposure and HLA in healthy donors. Researchers ran the PCR with 60 Vbeta and 13 Jbeta primers. The method was immunoSEQ multiplex PCR; TCRdb's version includes in-frame clones alone and lacks a portion of them. This table has 150,000 to 190,000 clones, 80% to 90% appearing once. Sequencing used PBMCs. These receptor sequences come from a woman under 30 in good health and CMV-seronegative.

This clone was recorded a few times. J is TRBJ1-1 and V is TRBV4-3; 7 bases are a match to TRBD1. V dropped 1 base and J dropped 2; count of bases not matched to a gene: 4. This CDR3 contains 15 residues. CDR1 is LGHNA and CDR2 is YSLEER in the germline V gene. The CDR3 DNA is TGCGCCAGCAGCCAAGCGGACAGGCCCAACACTGAAGCTTTCTTT. This encodes CASSQADRPNTEAFF.

To note about this clone: One junction end does not reproduce the germline sequence, and a read error may be involved. This chain connects TRBV7-9 to TRBJ2-5, with 7 bases fitting TRBD2. This CDR3 region has 17 residues. Germline lookup yields CDR1 SEHNR and CDR2 FQNEAQ (reference sequence). CDR3 residues: CAGSLGWGGSRQETQYF. CDR3 coding DNA: TGTGCCGGCAGCTTAGGTTGGGGAGGGTCTCGCCAAGAGACCCAGTACTTC.

The V gene is TRBV5-1, the J gene TRBJ2-7; D is unclear. V lost 6 bases and J 0 bases, leaving 16 bases between the germline ends. Germline V lookup: CDR1 SGHRS, CDR2 YFSETQ. CDR3 length: 15 residues. In DNA form, the CDR3 reads TGCGCCAGCAAGTCAGTCCCTGGCGGCTCCTACGAGCAGTACTTC. This sequence encodes CASKSVPGGSYEQYF.

The CDR3 DNA follows: TGTGCCAGTGCGGGACAGGGCCCACAGCCCCTCCACTTT. Encoded protein: CASAGQGPQPLHF. The rearrangement links TRBV2 to TRBJ1-6, with 9 bases matching TRBD1. Trimming cost V 9 bases and J 13 bases; bases outside gene matches: 10. The CDR3 runs 13 residues. The germline CDR1 and CDR2 sequences are SNHLY and FYNNEI.

This sequence joins TRBV4-1 and TRBJ1-5, with TRBD1 as a possible D gene (5 bases). Germline V gives CDR1 MGHRA, CDR2 YSYEKL. The CDR3 has 17 amino acids. V lost 1 base to trimming and J lost 0 bases, with 13 bases between them. This CDR3 reads CASSQVEGLYSNQPQHF. The CDR3, as DNA: TGCGCCAGCAGCCAAGTTGAGGGACTTTATAGCAATCAGCCCCAGCATTTT.

The chain has TRBV27 and TRBJ1-2; a possible D gene is TRBD1 (6 bases). From germline, CDR1 is MNHEY and CDR2 SMNVEV (reference sequence). V lost 4 bases and J 8 bases, leaving 17 bases between the germline ends. The CDR3 runs 14 residues. Here the CDR3 DNA reads TGTGCCAGCAGTTGGACGGGGGGGGCGCCCGGCTACACCTTC. It encodes CASSWTGGAPGYTF.

The V and J genes are TRBV4-2 and TRBJ2-3; no clear D. Germline V lookup: CDR1 LGHNA, CDR2 YNFKEQ. V dropped 0 bases and J dropped 2 bases, with 3 bases sitting between them. This CDR3 is built from 13 residues. The CDR3 sequence: CASSQEYTDTQYF. CDR3 DNA: TGTGCCAGCAGCCAAGAATACACAGATACGCAGTATTTT.